This TCR beta chain was sequenced during a study of cytomegalovirus exposure and HLA in healthy donors. This CDR3 is 12 amino acids long. Per germline, CDR1 MDHEN and CDR2 SYDVKM. Between the trimmed V and J ends, which lost 8 bases and 8 bases, there was a span of 15 bases. Repertoires were generated with immunoSEQ multiplex PCR, while TCRdb's copy carries only in-frame clones and drops some. The sample includes about 170,000 clones, roughly 86% of them seen just once. Sequenced: PBMCs. The source of this sequence is a man younger than 35 in good health and CMV-seropositive. The rearrangement uses TRBV28 and TRBJ1-2; D gene uncertain. CDR3 region: CASAPLENGYTF. The CDR3 nucleotides are TGTGCCAGCGCTCCCCTGGAGAACGGCTACACCTTC.